The 15 T cell receptor beta chains presented below share a single source sample, sequenced in a study of glioma-infiltrating T cells after dendritic cell vaccination. Time point meaning: after dendritic cell vaccination, including at tumor progression/relapse. Assay used: immunoSEQ multiplex PCR; TCRdb lists only in-frame clones, some missing. The sample contains 100,000 or so clones, roughly 80% of which appear only once. The material was blood, obtained after dendritic cell vaccination. These receptors were taken from a human donor with glioblastoma.

The rearrangement uses TRBV7-9 and TRBJ2-7; 7 nucleotides match TRBD2. Unmatched junction bases numbered 13, after V lost 5 bases and J lost 6 bases. In germline, CDR1 is SEHNR, CDR2 FQNEAQ (reference sequence). This CDR3 spans 15 amino acids. This CDR3 reads CASSLTVGGPSEQYF. CDR3 DNA: TGTGCCAGCAGCCTTACGGTGGGAGGGCCGTCCGAGCAGTACTTC.

This clone was seen only once. This chain uses TRBV2 with TRBJ2-7, with 8 bases aligning to TRBD2. The germline V gene encodes CDR1 SNHLY and CDR2 FYNNEI. This CDR3 is built from 16 residues. After removal of 5 bases from V and 4 bases from J, the junction contained 13 bases not matched to a gene. The DNA of the CDR3 is TGTGCCAGCAGTACCCCGGGGAGCGGGGGATTGTACGAGCAGTACTTC. It yields the protein CASSTPGSGGLYEQYF.

The DNA of the CDR3 is TGTGCCAGCAGCCAAGTAGGGGCCCTCTATGGCTACACCTTC. This codes for CASSQVGALYGYTF. The rearrangement joins TRBV14 to TRBJ1-2; D possibly corresponds to TRBD1 (5 bases). V was clipped by 1 base and J by 4 bases, with 10 bases between them. Germline assignment: CDR1 SGHDN and CDR2 FVKESK. There are 14 residues in the CDR3.

The chain employs TRBV30 and TRBJ1-1; TRBD1 aligns across 10 bases. This CDR3 comprises 14 residues. Germline V gene sequence: CDR1 GTSNPN, CDR2 SVGIG (reference sequence). The junction had 2 bases not matched to a gene; V was cut back by 3 bases and J by 1 base. CDR3 coding DNA: TGTGCCTGGAGAGGACAGGGGGGGAACACTGAAGCTTTCTTT. The encoded protein is CAWRGQGGNTEAFF.

This CDR3 reads CASRTAGGSYEQYF. The CDR3 bases are TGTGCCAGTAGGACAGCGGGAGGGTCCTACGAGCAGTACTTC. This chain links TRBV19 with TRBJ2-7; the match to TRBD2 covers 10 bases. CDR1 and CDR2 from the germline V gene are LNHDA and SQIVND (reference sequence). The CDR3 runs 14 residues. The V and J ends lost 6 bases and 1 base, in that order; junction bases with no gene match: 3.

The V call is TRBV5-3, the J call TRBJ2-7, with a tentative D call TRBD2 (6 bases). TRBV5-3 is known as an ORF, though its function is uncertain. The ends were cut back, 2 bases at V and 3 bases at J, with 12 bases in the middle. The CDR3 runs 14 residues. The CDR3 sequence is CARSFPGLDYEQYF. DNA of the CDR3: TGTGCCAGAAGCTTCCCGGGACTCGACTACGAGCAGTACTTC.

This clone was detected only once. The rearrangement links TRBV28 to TRBJ2-1, with 11 bases lining up with TRBD2. The ends lost 1 base at V and 5 bases at J; junction bases unmatched: 1. This CDR3 contains 15 residues. Germline lookup yields CDR1 MDHEN and CDR2 SYDVKM. The CDR3 DNA is TGTGCCAGCAGTTTATTGGGACTAGCGGACAATGAGCAGTTCTTC. Its translation: CASSLLGLADNEQFF.

This clone was counted once. The chain uses TRBV28 and TRBJ2-4; 8 bases align to TRBD1. CDR3 size: 13 residues. Trimming at V came to 7 bases and at J to 8 bases, leaving 7 bases not matched to a gene. CDR1 and CDR2 (germline): MDHEN, SYDVKM. CDR3 loop: CASNPGQGDIQYF. The CDR3 nucleotides are TGTGCCAGCAACCCAGGACAGGGAGACATTCAGTACTTC.

The V and J genes are TRBV6-1 and TRBJ1-2; D is unclear. CDR1 MNHNS and CDR2 SASEGT come from the germline V gene. The CDR3 consists of 13 residues. V lost 6 bases and J 5 bases, leaving 13 bases between the germline ends. The CDR3 bases are TGTGCCAGCAGCCGACACAAAGAGTATGGCTACACCTTC. Its protein product is CASSRHKEYGYTF.

The chain couples TRBV10-3 to TRBJ2-2; 10 bases fit TRBD1. The CDR3 has 14 amino acids. Germline values: CDR1 ENHRY, CDR2 SYGVKD. After removal of 10 bases from V and 7 bases from J, the junction contained 9 bases not matched to a gene. The CDR3 region is CATGGQGSDGELFF. The CDR3 region has the DNA TGTGCCACTGGGGGACAGGGGAGTGACGGGGAGCTGTTTTTT.

This chain joins TRBV10-3 and TRBJ1-5; tentatively, D is TRBD1 (5 bases). The CDR3 is 14 residues long. Germline CDR1 is ENHRY and CDR2 is SYGVKD. V shed 5 bases and J shed 6 bases, with 14 bases lying between them. CDR3 region: CAISKDTDFQPQHF. CDR3 in DNA: TGTGCCATCAGTAAGGACACCGATTTTCAGCCCCAGCATTTT.

The chain couples TRBV6-1 to TRBJ1-5; 9 bases are a match to TRBD1. J lost 4 bases, V lost 3 bases, and 7 bases had no gene match. This CDR3 has 16 amino acids. CDR1 MNHNS and CDR2 SASEGT come from the germline V gene. The CDR3 region has the DNA TGTGCCAGCAGTGAGTGGTTGGGGACAGGGAATCAGCCCCAGCATTTT. It yields the protein CASSEWLGTGNQPQHF.

This clone was recorded only once. The CDR3 bases are TGCGCCAGCAGCTTTTCCGGGACTACGACCTACGAGCAGTACTTC. It is translated as CASSFSGTTTYEQYF. The chain is built from TRBV5-1 and TRBJ2-7; the match to TRBD2 covers 7 bases. This CDR3 has 15 residues. Germline V gene sequence: CDR1 SGHRS, CDR2 YFSETQ. V dropped 2 bases and J dropped 2; count of bases not matched to a gene: 7.

V and J are TRBV5-1 and TRBJ2-1, with 9 positions matching TRBD2. CDR1 and CDR2 from the germline V gene are SGHRS and YFSETQ. The CDR3 length is 17 residues. Germline trimming cut 4 bases from V and 3 bases from J; bases unmatched to any gene: 11. CDR3: CASSGWLAGEYYNEQFF. The CDR3 coding sequence is TGCGCCAGCAGCGGGTGGTTAGCGGGGGAGTACTACAATGAGCAGTTCTTC.

The chain carries TRBV28 and TRBJ1-2; 7 positions agree with TRBD1. V trimming: 7 bases; J trimming: 0 bases; junction bases outside the gene matches: 8. The CDR3 sequence is 15 residues long. The V gene's germline CDR1 is MDHEN and CDR2 SYDVKM. The CDR3 spells CASIPSTGPNYGYTF. DNA of the CDR3: TGTGCCAGCATCCCTTCGACAGGGCCTAACTATGGCTACACCTTC.